This passage covers 11 T cell receptor beta chains from one sample sequenced in a study of beta chain features in type 1 diabetes. Isolated RNA was reverse transcribed in full, so expressed TCRB transcripts were sequenced. Method: immunoSEQ multiplex PCR; TCRdb's copy keeps in-frame clones and lacks some. The data show about 270,000 clones, roughly an eighth seen once. Whole-study findings and limits: Shorter TCRB CDR3s, moderately but significantly so, marked every one of the four CD4+ subsets in Type 1 diabetes patients.

Their antigens remain unidentified. The sample taken for sequencing was naive CD4+ T cells from blood. Receptor source: a man aged 25-45 years with type 1 diabetes.

This clone has a handful of counts. The chain has TRBV5-1 and TRBJ1-1; 8 nucleotides line up with TRBD1. This CDR3 is 15 amino acids long. V trimming: 4 bases; J trimming: 4 bases; junction bases outside the gene matches: 9. CDR1 is SGHRS and CDR2 is YFSETQ in the germline V gene. The CDR3, as DNA: TGCGCCAGCAGCCCTACGACAGGGGTTGGCACTGAAGCTTTCTTT. Amino acids: CASSPTTGVGTEAFF.

This chain links TRBV28 with TRBJ2-5; 7 bases are shared with TRBD1. Germline CDR1 is MDHEN and CDR2 is SYDVKM. V shed 5 bases, J shed 3 bases, and the junction held 9 bases outside the gene matches. The CDR3 has 15 residues. CDR3 region: CASSPQDRSKETQYF. CDR3 nucleotide sequence: TGTGCCAGCAGTCCCCAGGACAGGTCGAAAGAGACCCAGTACTTC. Looking up the rest from reference TRBV28 and TRBJ2-5 gives the full variable domain: DVKVTQSSRYLVKRTGEKVFLECVQDMDHENMFWYRQDPGLGLRLIYFSYDVKMKEKGDIPEGYSVSREKKERFSLILESASTNQTSMYLCASSPQDRSKETQYFGPGTRLLVL.

Concerning this clone itself: The same CDR3 can be traced to other DNA sequences in this sample. This sequence joins TRBV18 and TRBJ2-5, with D perhaps TRBD1 (5 bases). V was cut by 3 bases and J by 2 bases, with 7 bases left in between. Per the germline V gene, CDR1 is KGHSH and CDR2 is LQKENI. This CDR3 spans 13 amino acids. The CDR3 protein is CASSPDMQETQYF. CDR3 bases: TGTGCCAGCTCACCGGACATGCAAGAGACCCAGTACTTC.

The table lists this clone with a few counts. The chain joins TRBV5-6 to TRBJ2-6; 9 positions match TRBD2. The CDR3 is 17 amino acids. Trimming took 0 bases from V and 0 from J; bases not matched to a gene: 1. Germline V gene sequence: CDR1 SGHDT, CDR2 YYEEEE. CDR3 residues: CASSLVSGSSGANVLTF. In DNA form, the CDR3 reads TGTGCCAGCAGCTTGGTTAGCGGGAGCTCTGGGGCCAACGTCCTGACTTTC.

The V and J genes are TRBV18 and TRBJ2-1; D is undetermined. Per the germline V gene, CDR1 is KGHSH and CDR2 is LQKENI. This CDR3 is 12 amino acids long. The ends were cut back, 5 bases at V and 6 bases at J, with 8 bases in the middle. In DNA, the CDR3 is TGTGCCAGCTCAACTGAATTCAATGAGCAGTTCTTC. Translated: CASSTEFNEQFF. Based on the CDR3 plus reference TRBV18 and TRBJ2-1, the full variable domain is NAGVMQNPRHLVRRRGQEARLRCSPMKGHSHVYWYRQLPEEGLKFMVYLQKENIIDESGMPKERFSAEFPKEGPSILRIQQVVRGDSAAYFCASSTEFNEQFFGPGTRLTVL.

The count of this clone is one. The CDR3 sequence: CASSLAPAGGSYNEQFF. CDR3 DNA sequence: TGTGCCAGCAGCTTGGCCCCAGCGGGAGGGTCCTACAATGAGCAGTTCTTC. The chain joins TRBV5-4 to TRBJ2-1; 10 nucleotides agree with TRBD2. The V segment lost 0 bases and the J segment 1 base; nucleotides outside the gene matches: 4. The germline gives CDR1 SGHNT, CDR2 YYREEE (reference sequence). The CDR3 runs 17 residues.

V usage is TRBV7-8 and J usage is TRBJ2-2; TRBD2 might be the D (6 bases). The germline V and J ends were trimmed by 7 bases and 8 bases, with 14 bases remaining between them. The CDR3 extends over 13 amino acids. The V gene's germline CDR1 is SGHVS and CDR2 FQNEAQ. CDR3 region: CASTPPGVGELFF. The CDR3, as DNA: TGTGCCAGCACGCCTCCGGGAGTTGGGGAGCTGTTTTTT.

In its sample, this clone was seen a few times. The rearrangement joins TRBV5-1 to TRBJ2-2; 8 bases agree with TRBD1. The CDR3 extends over 15 amino acids. Unmatched junction bases numbered 3, after V lost 5 bases and J lost 0 bases. In germline, CDR1 is SGHRS, CDR2 YFSETQ. CDR3 in amino acids: CASRPGQANTGELFF. CDR3 DNA sequence: TGCGCCAGCAGGCCGGGACAGGCGAACACCGGGGAGCTGTTTTTT.

In its sample, this clone was seen once. The CDR3 DNA reads as TGTGCCAGCAGCTTGGTCTCGGCAGGGGCCATGAACACTGAAGCTTTCTTT. Translated, it gives CASSLVSAGAMNTEAFF. The chain recombines TRBV5-6 with TRBJ1-1; D might be TRBD1 (6 bases). With 0 bases removed from V and 0 bases from J, the gap between germline ends came to 15 bases. CDR3 length equals 17 residues. The V gene's germline CDR1 is SGHDT and CDR2 YYEEEE.

This rearrangement joins TRBV4-2 to TRBJ1-5, with a weak D call TRBD1 (5 bases). The CDR3 runs to 15 residues. The germline gives CDR1 LGHNA, CDR2 YNFKEQ. V lost 1 base, J lost 4 bases, and 11 bases lay in between. Here the CDR3 reads CASSQGQQANQPQHF. In DNA form, the CDR3 reads TGTGCCAGCAGCCAAGGTCAACAGGCGAATCAGCCCCAGCATTTT.

This clone was picked up a small number of times. This chain links TRBV7-9 with TRBJ1-5; 9 bases match TRBD1. The germline CDR1 and CDR2 sequences are SEHNR and FQNEAQ (reference sequence). The length of the CDR3 is 14 residues. With V trimmed by 6 bases and J by 6 bases, 6 bases remained unmatched. In nucleotides, the CDR3 is TGTGCCAGCAGTTCACAGGGGGCGGGTCAGCCCCAGCATTTT. The encoded protein is CASSSQGAGQPQHF.